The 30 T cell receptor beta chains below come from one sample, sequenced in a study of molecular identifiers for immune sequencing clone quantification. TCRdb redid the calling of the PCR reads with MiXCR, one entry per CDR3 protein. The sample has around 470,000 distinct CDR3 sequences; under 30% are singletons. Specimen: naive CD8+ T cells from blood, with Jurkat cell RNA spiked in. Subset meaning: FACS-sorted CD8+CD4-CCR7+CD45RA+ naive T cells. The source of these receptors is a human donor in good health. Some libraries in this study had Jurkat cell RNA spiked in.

The CDR3 reads CASLRADSYEQYF. In DNA form, the CDR3 reads TGTGCCAGCCTAAGAGCGGACTCCTACGAGCAGTACTTC. V and J are TRBV2 and TRBJ2-7, with D maybe TRBD2 (5 bases). The CDR3 has 13 amino acids. CDR1 and CDR2 (germline): SNHLY, FYNNEI. Trimming left V 8 bases short and J 0 bases short, with 11 bases between.

The CDR3 DNA is TGTGCCAGCAGCGTGACTAGCGGGGAGAACACCGGGGAGCTGTTTTTT. Translating it yields CASSVTSGENTGELFF. The V and J genes are TRBV13 and TRBJ2-2; 11 bases map to TRBD2. Germline CDR1 is PRHDT and CDR2 is FYEKMQ (reference sequence). The CDR3 consists of 16 residues. V lost 5 bases to trimming and J lost 1 base; unmatched junction nucleotides: 3.

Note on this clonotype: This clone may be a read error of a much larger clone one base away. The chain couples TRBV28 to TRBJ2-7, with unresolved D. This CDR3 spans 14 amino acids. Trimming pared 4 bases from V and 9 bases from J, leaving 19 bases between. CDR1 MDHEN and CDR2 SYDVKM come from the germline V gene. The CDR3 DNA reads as TGTGCCAGCAGTTCCCCCCTTAGTACTGGCGTGCAGTACTTC. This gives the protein CASSSPLSTGVQYF.

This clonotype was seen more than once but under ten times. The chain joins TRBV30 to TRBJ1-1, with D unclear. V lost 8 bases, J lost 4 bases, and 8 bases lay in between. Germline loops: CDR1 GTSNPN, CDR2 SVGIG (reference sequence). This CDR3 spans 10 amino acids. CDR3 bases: TGTGCCGGCATTATCACTGAAGCTTTCTTT. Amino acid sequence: CAGIITEAFF.

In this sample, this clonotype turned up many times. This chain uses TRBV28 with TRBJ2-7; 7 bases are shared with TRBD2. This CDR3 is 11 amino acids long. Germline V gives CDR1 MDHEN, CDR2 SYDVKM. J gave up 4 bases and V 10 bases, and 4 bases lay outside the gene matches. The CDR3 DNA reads TGTGCCACTCCGGGAGGATACGAGCAGTACTTC. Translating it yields CATPGGYEQYF.

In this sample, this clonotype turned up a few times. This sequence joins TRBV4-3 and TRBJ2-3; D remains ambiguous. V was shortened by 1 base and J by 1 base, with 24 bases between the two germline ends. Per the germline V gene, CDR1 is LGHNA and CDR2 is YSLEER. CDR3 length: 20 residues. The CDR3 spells CASSQGLTTGLEVGTDTQYF. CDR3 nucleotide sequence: TGCGCCAGCAGCCAAGGGCTAACTACGGGCCTAGAAGTCGGCACAGATACGCAGTATTTT.

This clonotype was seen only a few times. The CDR3 protein is CSVEGSSGEQYF. The CDR3 DNA sequence: TGCAGCGTTGAAGGGTCCTCCGGGGAGCAGTACTTC. The chain is built from TRBV29-1 and TRBJ2-7, with D uncertain. CDR3 length: 12 residues. Germline V gene data show CDR1 as SQVTM and CDR2 as ANQGSEA. Trimming removed 1 base from V and 7 bases from J, with 11 bases in between.

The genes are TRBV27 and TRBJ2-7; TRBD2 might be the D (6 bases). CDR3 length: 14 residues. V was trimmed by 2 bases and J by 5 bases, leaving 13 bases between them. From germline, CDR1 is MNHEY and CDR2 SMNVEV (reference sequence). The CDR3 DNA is TGTGCCAGCAGTTTAACTAGCTGGGCCCACGAGCAGTACTTC. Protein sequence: CASSLTSWAHEQYF.

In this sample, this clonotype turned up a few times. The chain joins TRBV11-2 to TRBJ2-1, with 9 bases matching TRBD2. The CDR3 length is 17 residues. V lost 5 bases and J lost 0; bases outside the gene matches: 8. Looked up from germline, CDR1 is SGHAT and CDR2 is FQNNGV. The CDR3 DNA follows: TGTGCCAGCAGCACTCCTCTAGCGGGGAGCTCCTACAATGAGCAGTTCTTC. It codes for CASSTPLAGSSYNEQFF. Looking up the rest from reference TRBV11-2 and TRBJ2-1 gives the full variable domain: EAGVAQSPRYKIIEKRQSVAFWCNPISGHATLYWYQQILGQGPKLLIQFQNNGVVDDSQLPKDRFSAERLKGVDSTLKIQPAKLEDSAVYLCASSTPLAGSSYNEQFFGPGTRLTVL.

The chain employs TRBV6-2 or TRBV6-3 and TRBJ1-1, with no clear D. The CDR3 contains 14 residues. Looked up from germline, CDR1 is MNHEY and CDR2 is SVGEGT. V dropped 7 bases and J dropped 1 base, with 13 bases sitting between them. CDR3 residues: CASKINWGNTEAFF. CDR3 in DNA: TGTGCCAGCAAAATAAACTGGGGGAACACTGAAGCTTTCTTT.

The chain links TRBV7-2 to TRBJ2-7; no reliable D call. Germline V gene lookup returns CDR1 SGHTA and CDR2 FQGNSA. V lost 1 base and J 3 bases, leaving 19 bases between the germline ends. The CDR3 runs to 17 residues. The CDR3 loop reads CASSLVGSSVSFYEQYF. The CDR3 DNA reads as TGTGCCAGCAGCTTAGTGGGCAGCTCCGTTTCGTTCTACGAGCAGTACTTC. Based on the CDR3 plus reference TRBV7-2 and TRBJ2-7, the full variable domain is GAGVSQSPSNKVTEKGKDVELRCDPISGHTALYWYRQSLGQGLEFLIYFQGNSAPDKSGLPSDRFSAERTGGSVSTLTIQRTQQEDSAVYLCASSLVGSSVSFYEQYFGPGTRLTVT.

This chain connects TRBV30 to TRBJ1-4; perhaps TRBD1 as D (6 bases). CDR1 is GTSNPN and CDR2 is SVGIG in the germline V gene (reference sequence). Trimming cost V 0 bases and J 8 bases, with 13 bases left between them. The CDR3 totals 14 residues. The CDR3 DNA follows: TGTGCCTGGAGTGTAGACCCAACAGGGGAAAAACTGTTTTTT. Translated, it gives CAWSVDPTGEKLFF.

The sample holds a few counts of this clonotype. The CDR3 loop is CSASADNSYNEQFF. CDR3 nucleotide sequence: TGCAGTGCTAGTGCGGACAACTCCTACAATGAGCAGTTCTTC. The chain has TRBV20-1 and TRBJ2-1; D is perhaps TRBD1 (5 bases). CDR3 length: 14 residues. From germline, CDR1 is DFQATT and CDR2 SNEGSKA (reference sequence). V was clipped by 3 bases and J by 0 bases, with 9 bases between them.

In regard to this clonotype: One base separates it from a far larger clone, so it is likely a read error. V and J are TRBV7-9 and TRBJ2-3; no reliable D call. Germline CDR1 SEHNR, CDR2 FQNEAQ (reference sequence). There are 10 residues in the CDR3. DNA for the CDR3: TGTGCCAGCAGTACAGATACGCGGTATTTT. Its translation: CASSTDTRYF.

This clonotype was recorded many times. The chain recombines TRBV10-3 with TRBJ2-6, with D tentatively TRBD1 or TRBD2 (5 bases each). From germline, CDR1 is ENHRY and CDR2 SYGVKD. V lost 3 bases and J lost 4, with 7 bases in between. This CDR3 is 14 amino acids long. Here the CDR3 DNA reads TGTGCCATCAGTGACGGGGACGGGGCCAACGTCCTGACTTTC. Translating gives CAISDGDGANVLTF.

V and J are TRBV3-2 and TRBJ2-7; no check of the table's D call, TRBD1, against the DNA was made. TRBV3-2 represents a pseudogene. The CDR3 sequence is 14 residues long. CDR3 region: CAPRPDRGFYEQYF. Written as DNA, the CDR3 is TGTGCCCCTCGGCCGGACAGGGGGTTCTACGAGCAGTACTTC.

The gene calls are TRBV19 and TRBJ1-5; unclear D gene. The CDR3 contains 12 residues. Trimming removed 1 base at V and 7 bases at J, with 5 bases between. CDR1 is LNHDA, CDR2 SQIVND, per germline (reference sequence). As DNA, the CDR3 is TGTGCCAGTAGTATAGGGCGGCAGCCCCAGCATTTT. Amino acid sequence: CASSIGRQPQHF.

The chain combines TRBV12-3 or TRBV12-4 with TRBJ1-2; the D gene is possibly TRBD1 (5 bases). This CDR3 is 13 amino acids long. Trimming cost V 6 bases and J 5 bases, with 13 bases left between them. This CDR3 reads CASSSGTPYGYTF. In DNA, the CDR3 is TGTGCCAGCAGCTCCGGGACGCCTTATGGCTACACCTTC.

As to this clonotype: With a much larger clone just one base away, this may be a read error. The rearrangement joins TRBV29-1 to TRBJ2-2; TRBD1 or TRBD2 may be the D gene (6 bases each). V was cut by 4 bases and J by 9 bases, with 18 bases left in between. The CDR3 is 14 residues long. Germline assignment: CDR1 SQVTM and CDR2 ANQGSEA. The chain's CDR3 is CSVVGSGGARELFF. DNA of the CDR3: TGCAGCGTTGTCGGGTCCGGGGGCGCCAGGGAGCTGTTTTTT.

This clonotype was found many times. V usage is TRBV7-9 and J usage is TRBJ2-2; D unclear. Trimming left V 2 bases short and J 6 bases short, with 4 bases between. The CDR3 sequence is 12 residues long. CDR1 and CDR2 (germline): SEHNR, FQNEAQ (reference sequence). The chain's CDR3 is CASSLRPGELFF. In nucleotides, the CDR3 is TGTGCCAGCAGCTTAAGGCCCGGGGAGCTGTTTTTT.

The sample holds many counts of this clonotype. The CDR3 spells CSVASGEAYEQYF. CDR3 coding DNA: TGCAGCGTTGCTAGCGGGGAAGCCTACGAGCAGTACTTC. The chain couples TRBV29-1 to TRBJ2-7, with 9 positions matching TRBD2. V shed 4 bases and J 2 bases; nucleotides not matched to a gene: 3. CDR3 size: 13 residues. Germline CDR1 is SQVTM and CDR2 is ANQGSEA.

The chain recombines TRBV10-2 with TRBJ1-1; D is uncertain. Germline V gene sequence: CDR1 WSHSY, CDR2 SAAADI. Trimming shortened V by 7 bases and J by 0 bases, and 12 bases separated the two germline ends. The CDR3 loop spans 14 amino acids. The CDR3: CASTPQGMNTEAFF. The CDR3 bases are TGCGCCAGCACTCCGCAAGGGATGAACACTGAAGCTTTCTTT.

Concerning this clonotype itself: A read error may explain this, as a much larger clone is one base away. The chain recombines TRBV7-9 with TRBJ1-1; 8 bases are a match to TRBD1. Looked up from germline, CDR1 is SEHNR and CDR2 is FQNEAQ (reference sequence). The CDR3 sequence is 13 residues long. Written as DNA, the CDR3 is TGTGCCAGCAGTCAGGGGGCCGTGACTGAAGCTCTCTTT. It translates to CASSQGAVTEALF.

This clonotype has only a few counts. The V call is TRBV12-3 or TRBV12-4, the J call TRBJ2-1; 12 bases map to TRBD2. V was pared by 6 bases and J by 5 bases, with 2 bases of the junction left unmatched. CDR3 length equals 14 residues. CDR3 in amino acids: CASRLAGGHNEQFF. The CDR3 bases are TGTGCCAGCAGACTAGCGGGGGGACACAATGAGCAGTTCTTC.

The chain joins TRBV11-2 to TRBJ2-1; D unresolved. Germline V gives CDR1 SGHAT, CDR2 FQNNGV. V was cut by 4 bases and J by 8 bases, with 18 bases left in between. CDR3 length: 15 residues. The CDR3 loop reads CASSSADSPPDEQFF. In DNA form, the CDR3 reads TGTGCCAGCAGCTCGGCCGATAGCCCTCCCGATGAGCAGTTCTTC.

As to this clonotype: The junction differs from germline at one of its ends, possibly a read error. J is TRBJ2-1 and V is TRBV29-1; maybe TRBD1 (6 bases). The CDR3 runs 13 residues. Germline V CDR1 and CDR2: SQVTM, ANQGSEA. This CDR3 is CGSTGISHNEQFF. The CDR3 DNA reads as TGCGGCTCTACAGGGATCTCCCACAATGAGCAGTTCTTC.

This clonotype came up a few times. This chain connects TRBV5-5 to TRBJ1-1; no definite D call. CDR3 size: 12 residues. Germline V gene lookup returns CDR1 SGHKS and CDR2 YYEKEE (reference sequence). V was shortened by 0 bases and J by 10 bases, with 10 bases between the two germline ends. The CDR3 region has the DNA TGTGCCAGCAGCTTGGACACCCTAGCAGCTTTCTTT. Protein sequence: CASSLDTLAAFF.

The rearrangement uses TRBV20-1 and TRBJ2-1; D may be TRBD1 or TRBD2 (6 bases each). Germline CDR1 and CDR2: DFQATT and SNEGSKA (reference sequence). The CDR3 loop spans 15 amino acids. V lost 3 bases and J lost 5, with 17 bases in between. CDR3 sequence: CSARGGLSNNNEQFF. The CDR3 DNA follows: TGCAGTGCTAGGGGGGGCCTTTCTAATAACAATGAGCAGTTCTTC.

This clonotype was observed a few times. The CDR3 here is CASSLGTGISSYEQYF. CDR3 sequence (DNA): TGTGCCAGCAGCTTAGGTACGGGGATCAGCTCCTACGAGCAGTACTTC. V and J are TRBV7-6 and TRBJ2-7; D might be TRBD2 (5 bases). Per the germline V gene, CDR1 is SGHVS and CDR2 is FNYEAQ. CDR3 length: 16 residues. V was clipped by 1 base and J by 0 bases, with 13 bases between them.

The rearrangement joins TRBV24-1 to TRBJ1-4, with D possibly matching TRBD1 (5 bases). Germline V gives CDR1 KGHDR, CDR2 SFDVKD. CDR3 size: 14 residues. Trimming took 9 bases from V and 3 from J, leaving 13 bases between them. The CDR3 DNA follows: TGTGCCACCTCCCTCGACAGAGCTAATGAAAAACTGTTTTTT. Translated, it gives CATSLDRANEKLFF.